The 2 T cell receptor beta chains below were found in one sample sequenced in a study of shared clonotypes between healthy human individuals. Using immunoSEQ multiplex PCR, the repertoire was profiled, and TCRdb retains in-frame clones only, with some absent. The table records around 2.5 million clones, approximately 93% of them present only once. Sequenced material: naive CD4+ T cells from PBMCs. Stated subset: CD45RA+ positively selected. The receptors shown here come from a man younger than 30 in good health. Some clones in this sample may be carry-over from other donors' samples.

CDR3 sequence: CASSSPSPARGKTQYF. CDR3 bases: TGTGCCAGCAGTTCCCCATCCCCGGCGAGGGGAAAGACCCAGTACTTC. This chain links TRBV7-2 with TRBJ2-5, with D possibly being TRBD1 or TRBD2 (5 bases each). Germline CDR1 and CDR2: SGHTA and FQGNSA. The CDR3 contains 16 residues. The germline V and J ends were trimmed by 6 bases and 6 bases, with 23 bases remaining between them.

In regard to this clone: This sample includes further DNA sequences coding for the same CDR3. The genes are TRBV5-1 and TRBJ2-3; 16 nucleotides align to TRBD2. V trimming: 7 bases; J trimming: 1 base; junction bases outside the gene matches: 6. CDR1 and CDR2 (germline): SGHRS, YFSETQ. This CDR3 has 17 amino acids. The CDR3 coding sequence is TGCGCCAGCGGGGGGACTAGCGGGAGGGCCGGCACAGATACGCAGTATTTT. It encodes CASGGTSGRAGTDTQYF.